A selection of T cell receptor beta chains follows, all from one sample in a study of cytomegalovirus exposure and HLA in healthy donors. The assay was immunoSEQ multiplex PCR, and TCRdb's table has in-frame clones only and misses some. The sample records over 150,000 clones, 70% to 90% being singletons. The sequenced material came from PBMCs. These receptors were taken from a woman aged 30 to 39 in good health and CMV-seropositive. The CDR3 runs from the conserved cysteine through the conserved F or W. The order of the fields is clone size, D gene, J gene, V gene, CDR3 protein, CDR3 DNA. A D gene is named only where the DNA matches it firmly. Size values are once, few and many counts, or a class for expanded clones, and some rows have none.

>-|-|TRBJ2-3|TRBV6-5
CASSRRGTGTDTQYF
TGTGCCAGCAGCCGACGGGGGACGGGGACAGATACGCAGTATTTT
>-|-|TRBJ1-1|TRBV7-9
CSSSGRVLLNTEAFF
TGTTCCAGCAGCGGCCGGGTCCTACTGAACACTGAAGCTTTCTTT
>once|TRBD2|TRBJ2-3|TRBV5-4
CASSSGTSGGVSTDTQYF
TGTGCCAGCAGCTCGGGAACTAGCGGGGGGGTAAGCACAGATACGCAGTATTTT
>-|-|TRBJ2-7|TRBV28
CASSPPPQGFAYEQYF
TGTGCCAGCAGCCCGCCGCCCCAGGGTTTCGCCTACGAGCAGTACTTC
>-|-|TRBJ2-7|TRBV5-1
CASSLSDSSAIDEQYF
TGCGCCAGCAGCCTCTCGGACAGTTCGGCTATCGACGAGCAGTACTTC
>-|TRBD1|TRBJ2-2|TRBV6-5
CASSSSRDRVYGELFF
TGTGCCAGCAGTTCCTCCCGGGACAGGGTATACGGGGAGCTGTTTTTT
>-|TRBD1|TRBJ1-1|TRBV4-2
CASSQNRGNTEAFF
TGTGCCAGCAGCCAAAACAGGGGTAACACTGAAGCTTTCTTT
>-|-|TRBJ1-5|TRBV28
CASSHAGDPNQPQHF
TGTGCCAGCAGTCACGCAGGGGATCCCAATCAGCCCCAGCATTTT
>-|-|TRBJ1-5|TRBV28
CASRGTRNNQPQHF
TGTGCCAGCAGGGGGACACGGAACAATCAGCCCCAGCATTTT
>once|TRBD1|TRBJ1-2|TRBV5-1
CASSLATGGKGYTF
TGCGCCAGCAGCTTGGCGACAGGGGGCAAAGGCTACACCTTC
>-|-|TRBJ2-1|TRBV7-8
CASSLAGGLFDEQFF
TGTGCCAGCAGCTTAGCGGGGGGATTATTCGATGAGCAGTTCTTC
>-|-|TRBJ2-5|TRBV2
CASSVQTSQETQYF
TGTGCCAGCAGTGTACAGACCAGCCAAGAGACCCAGTACTTC
>once|TRBD1|TRBJ1-3|TRBV18
CASSPNGQDTGNTIYF
TGTGCCAGCTCACCAAACGGACAGGACACTGGAAACACCATATATTTT
>-|TRBD2|TRBJ2-1|TRBV4-1
CASSQVAGGLYNEQFF
TGCGCCAGCAGCCAAGTCGCGGGGGGGCTTTACAATGAGCAGTTCTTC
>-|-|TRBJ1-4|TRBV7-6
CASSTGPNEKLFF
TGTGCCAGCAGCACAGGCCCTAATGAAAAACTGTTTTTT
>-|TRBD1|TRBJ2-7|TRBV5-1
CVSNRDRSSYEQYF
TGCGTCAGTAACCGGGACAGGAGCTCCTACGAGCAGTACTTC